Listed below are T cell receptor beta chains from one sample, sequenced in a study of blood T cell repertoires in COVID-19. TCRdb's table, derived via immunoSEQ multiplex PCR, lists solely in-frame clones and lacks some. The sample holds more than 95,000 clones, around 83% seen once. Sample: peripheral blood. The receptors originated from a woman of 80 years or more with active or convalescent COVID-19. Each CDR3 is given with its conserved first and last residue. D genes are given only for firm matches. Rows give clone size only sometimes, using once, few, many, or a class for an expanded clone.

>TRBV5-4|TRBD2|.|TRBJ2-2
CASSLSGKNTGELFF
TGTGCCAGCAGCTTGAGCGGGAAAAACACCGGGGAGCTGTTTTTT
>TRBV11-2|TRBD1|.|TRBJ1-3
CASSSEQGATGNTIYF
TGTGCCAGCAGCAGCGAACAGGGGGCTACAGGAAACACCATATATTTT
>TRBV29-1|TRBD2|.|TRBJ2-7
CSVLAGGYEQYF
TGCAGCGTATTAGCGGGAGGCTACGAGCAGTACTTC
>TRBV6-6|.|.|TRBJ1-3
CASSYSRGSGNTIYF
TGTGCCAGCAGTTACTCGAGAGGGTCTGGAAACACCATATATTTT
>TRBV19|TRBD2|.|TRBJ2-3
CASSTGLAGGRYF
TGTGCCAGTAGTACCGGACTAGCGGGGGGCCGGTATTTT
>TRBV5-1|.|.|TRBJ1-2
CASSPPVRAGYGYTF
TGCGCCAGCAGCCCCCCGGTCAGGGCCGGCTATGGCTACACCTTC
>TRBV28|.|.|TRBJ1-2
CASSNVGLKTYYGYTF
TGTGCCAGCAGCAACGTGGGACTTAAGACCTACTATGGCTACACCTTC
>TRBV20-1|.|few|TRBJ2-7
CSTGQSYEQYF
TGCAGTACCGGACAGTCCTACGAGCAGTACTTC
>TRBV6-5|.|once|TRBJ1-1
CASSHPSTGEAFF
TGTGCCAGCAGCCACCCTTCGACAGGAGAAGCTTTCTTT
>TRBV20-1|.|.|TRBJ2-7
CSATQGDEQYF
TGCAGTGCTACGCAGGGTGACGAGCAGTACTTC
>TRBV10-3|.|.|TRBJ2-3
CAITRDFTDTQYF
TGTGCCATCACCCGGGACTTCACAGATACGCAGTATTTT
>TRBV30|.|few|TRBJ2-7
CAWSVTGPYEQYF
TGTGCCTGGAGTGTTACAGGGCCCTACGAGCAGTACTTC
>TRBV6-6|TRBD1|once|TRBJ1-5
CASSLERTGSNQPQHF
TGTGCCAGCAGTTTAGAACGGACAGGAAGCAATCAGCCCCAGCATTTT
>TRBV6-6|.|.|TRBJ1-2
CASSLGENYGYTF
TGTGCCAGCAGTCTAGGGGAAAACTATGGCTACACCTTC
>TRBV3-1/TRBV3-2|TRBD1|few|TRBJ1-1
CASTPGTVNTEAFF
TGTGCCAGTACACCCGGGACAGTGAACACTGAAGCTTTCTTT
>TRBV7-2|TRBD2|.|TRBJ2-2
CASSLAAGVTGELFF
TGTGCCAGCAGCTTAGCCGCGGGGGTCACCGGGGAGCTGTTTTTT
>TRBV21-1|.|few|TRBJ1-1
CASSKVPGQDFSTEAFF
TGTGCCAGCAGCAAAGTCCCGGGACAGGATTTCTCCACTGAAGCTTTCTTT
>TRBV5-5|.|few|TRBJ1-4
CASTPSKTATNEKLFF
TGTGCCAGCACCCCCTCCAAAACTGCAACTAATGAAAAACTGTTTTTT
>TRBV6-1|.|.|TRBJ2-1
CASTEQGGEQFF
TGTGCCAGCACCGAACAGGGGGGGGAGCAGTTCTTC
>TRBV5-4|TRBD1|.|TRBJ2-1
CASSPRQGDSNEQFF
TGTGCCAGCAGCCCGCGACAGGGCGATTCCAATGAGCAGTTCTTC
>TRBV29-1|.|many|TRBJ2-7
CSIRFGGLEQYF
TGCAGTATAAGGTTCGGGGGTCTCGAGCAGTACTTC
>TRBV7-3|.|once|TRBJ1-6
CASGYGDNSPLHF
TGTGCCAGCGGGTATGGAGATAATTCACCCCTCCACTTT
>TRBV4-2|.|.|TRBJ2-5
CASSQDAGWGAQYF
TGTGCCAGCAGCCAAGACGCCGGTTGGGGGGCCCAGTACTTC
>TRBV7-2|TRBD1|.|TRBJ1-5
CASSLKHGAGGDQPQHF
TGTGCCAGCAGCTTAAAACATGGGGCAGGGGGAGATCAGCCCCAGCATTTT
>TRBV3-1/TRBV3-2|.|.|TRBJ2-7
CASNSRGVSEQYF
TGTGCCAGCAACTCCAGGGGGGTTAGTGAGCAGTACTTC
>TRBV28|.|few|TRBJ2-2
CATIKGGGGELFF
TGTGCCACCATTAAGGGAGGCGGCGGGGAGCTGTTTTTT
>TRBV30|.|.|TRBJ2-3
CAWSGDSRNTDTQYF
TGTGCCTGGAGTGGGGACTCTCGGAACACAGATACGCAGTATTTT
>TRBV4-1|.|few|TRBJ1-6
CASSQREGPNYNSPLHF
TGCGCCAGCAGCCAGAGGGAGGGGCCGAACTATAATTCACCCCTCCACTTT
>TRBV27|TRBD2|few|TRBJ2-4
CASSIRSLSTSGGAKNIQYF
TGTGCCAGCAGCATAAGATCTTTATCGACTAGCGGGGGGGCCAAAAACATTCAGTACTTC
>TRBV29-1|TRBD1|few|TRBJ2-3
CSVEQGASTDTQYF
TGCAGCGTTGAACAGGGGGCCTCCACAGATACGCAGTATTTT
>TRBV2|TRBD1|.|TRBJ1-6
CASRLTGDTNSPLHF
TGTGCCAGCAGGCTGACAGGGGACACGAATTCACCCCTCCACTTT
>TRBV4-1|.|.|TRBJ1-4
CASSPGVNEKLFF
TGCGCCAGCAGCCCAGGGGTTAATGAAAAACTGTTTTTT
>TRBV19|TRBD1|.|TRBJ2-7
CASSLTGVSYEQYF
TGTGCCAGTAGTCTGACAGGGGTCAGCTACGAGCAGTACTTC
>TRBV6-5|.|once|TRBJ2-7
CASSPGTIYEQYF
TGTGCCAGCAGCCCCGGGACAATCTACGAGCAGTACTTC
>TRBV7-9|.|.|TRBJ1-1
CASSPRQAMNTEAFF
TGTGCCAGCAGCCCACGACAGGCTATGAACACTGAAGCTTTCTTT
>TRBV14|TRBD1|few|TRBJ2-1
CASSLWTGGANNEQFF
TGTGCCAGCAGCCTCTGGACAGGGGGCGCGAACAATGAGCAGTTCTTC
>TRBV4-1|TRBD1|.|TRBJ1-5
CASSQVFFGTGDQPQHF
TGCGCCAGCAGCCAAGTTTTTTTCGGGACAGGGGATCAGCCCCAGCATTTT